This T cell receptor (beta chain) was retrieved from a study of blood T cell repertoires in COVID-19. Germline V CDR1 and CDR2: SGHKS, YYEKEE (reference sequence). CDR3 length equals 14 residues. Trimming removed 1 base from V and 3 bases from J, with 8 bases in between. Sequenced by immunoSEQ multiplex PCR; TCRdb stores in-frame clones only, minus some. The sample includes just under 85,000 clones, about four fifths of them seen just once. The chain uses TRBV5-5 and TRBJ2-1; D is perhaps TRBD1 (5 bases). The origin of this receptor is a woman aged 55-75 years with acute or convalescent COVID-19. The sequenced sample was peripheral blood. Here the CDR3 reads CASSLQGLYNEQFF. The CDR3 bases are TGTGCCAGCAGCTTGCAGGGCCTCTACAATGAGCAGTTCTTC. The whole variable domain, filled in from reference TRBV5-5 and TRBJ2-1, reads DAGVTQSPTHLIKTRGQQVTLRCSPISGHKSVSWYQQVLGQGPQFIFQYYEKEERGRGNFPDRFSARQFPNYSSELNVNALLLGDSALYLCASSLQGLYNEQFFGPGTRLTVL.